This note documents a single T cell receptor (beta chain) sequence. V gave up 5 bases and J gave up 1 base, with 5 bases separating them. This CDR3 is built from 11 residues. Germline V gives CDR1 SQVTM, CDR2 ANQGSEA. This entry comes from a study of CD8 T cells in Susac syndrome. Random-hexamer reverse transcription was applied to about 0.45 to 1 ug RNA. It was immunoSEQ multiplex PCR that amplified TCR beta CDR3 across 54 Vbeta and 13 Jbeta. Each CDR3 protein gets one entry after TCRdb re-called the immunoSEQ multiplex PCR reads with MiXCR. The sample records 80,000 to 90,000 distinct CDR3 sequences, 80% to 95% being singletons. TCR beta was sequenced from blood CD8+ and CD4+ T cells. As controls, healthy donors matched for age and sex were used. TEMRA cells were FACS-enriched, and CD8+ and CD4+ T cells were isolated negatively.

The receptor was derived from a human donor in good health. This chain uses TRBV29-1 with TRBJ1-1; D is undetermined. Sequencing was done on a sample of CD8+ T cells from PBMCs. The CDR3 region is CSVYENTEAFF. CDR3 nucleotide sequence: TGCAGCGTTTACGAGAACACTGAAGCTTTCTTT.